This entry lists 20 T cell receptor beta chains sequenced from one sample in a study of cytomegalovirus exposure and HLA in healthy donors. A multiplex PCR was run with 60 Vbeta primers and 13 Jbeta primers. Only in-frame clones appear in the TCRdb table, and some are missing; sequencing was by immunoSEQ multiplex PCR. This table holds about 130,000 clones, 70% to 80% found once. Sequenced material: PBMCs. These receptors came from a man aged 35 to 55 in good health and CMV-seropositive.

This clone showed up just a few times. V gene TRBV21-1 combines with J gene TRBJ2-4; TRBD1 is the table's D call and was not checked against the DNA. TRBV21-1 is listed as a pseudogene. CDR3 length: 14 amino acids. This CDR3 is CASSEGQGGNIQYF. In DNA, the CDR3 is TGTGCCAGCAGCGAAGGACAGGGAGGAAACATTCAGTACTTC.

The chain has TRBV7-9 and TRBJ1-5; unclear D gene. CDR3 size: 13 residues. Deletions cut 5 bases from V and 2 bases from J, with 7 bases between. Per germline, CDR1 SEHNR and CDR2 FQNEAQ (reference sequence). CDR3 amino acids: CASSPSGNQPQHF. In DNA form, the CDR3 reads TGTGCCAGCAGCCCCTCAGGCAATCAGCCCCAGCATTTT.

The chain joins TRBV7-3 to TRBJ1-2; D not certain. Trimming shortened V by 4 bases and J by 1 base, and 7 bases separated the two germline ends. Germline V gene lookup returns CDR1 SGHTA and CDR2 FQGTGA. The CDR3 loop spans 13 amino acids. CDR3 sequence reads: CASSYGDNYGYTF. CDR3 bases: TGTGCCAGCAGCTACGGGGATAACTATGGCTACACCTTC. Supplemented by reference TRBV7-3 and TRBJ1-2, the full variable domain reads GAGVSQTPSNKVTEKGKYVELRCDPISGHTALYWYRQSLGQGPEFLIYFQGTGAADDSGLPNDRFFAVRPEGSVSTLKIQRTERGDSAVYLCASSYGDNYGYTFGSGTRLTVV.

The chain recombines TRBV21-1 with TRBJ2-1; the table's D call, TRBD1, has no DNA check behind it. TRBV21-1 corresponds to a pseudogene. This CDR3 has 16 residues. This CDR3 is CASGTTGTGDENEQFF. The CDR3 DNA sequence: TGTGCCAGCGGCACTACCGGGACAGGGGACGAAAATGAGCAGTTCTTC.

At least ten counts were recorded for this clone. The chain carries TRBV5-6 and TRBJ1-3; the D gene is possibly TRBD1 (5 bases). Germline V lookup: CDR1 SGHDT, CDR2 YYEEEE. Trimming removed 1 base from V and 0 bases from J, with 11 bases in between. CDR3 length: 16 amino acids. The CDR3: CASSLPADSSGNTIYF. The CDR3 region has the DNA TGTGCCAGCAGCTTGCCTGCAGACAGCTCTGGAAACACCATATATTTT.

The chain is built from TRBV19 and TRBJ1-5; TRBD1 matches 10 bases. CDR3 size: 13 residues. The V gene end was trimmed by 7 bases and the J gene end by 11 bases; junction bases not matched to a gene: 8. Germline V gives CDR1 LNHDA, CDR2 SQIVND (reference sequence). CDR3 region: CASIGQGERTQHF. The CDR3 nucleotides read TGTGCCAGTATAGGACAGGGGGAAAGGACCCAGCATTTT.

A word on this clone: A read error may produce the germline difference seen at one junction end. The chain links TRBV2 to TRBJ2-2; 10 bases align to TRBD2. The CDR3 contains 15 residues. Germline assignment: CDR1 SNHLY and CDR2 FYNNEI. This CDR3 is CASSQAGGQVGELFF. As DNA, the CDR3 is TGTGCCAGCAGTCAAGCGGGAGGGCAAGTCGGGGAGCTGTTTTTT.

This chain connects TRBV28 to TRBJ2-7; tentative D call: TRBD2 (5 bases). This CDR3 spans 16 amino acids. Trimming removed 6 bases at V and 4 bases at J, with 22 bases between. Germline-derived CDR1 and CDR2 are MDHEN and SYDVKM. The CDR3 loop reads CASSPWLAGNWYEQYF. The CDR3 bases are TGTGCCAGCAGCCCGTGGCTAGCCGGGAACTGGTACGAGCAGTACTTC.

CDR3 region: CASSKEKGLYEQYF. The DNA for the CDR3 is TGTGCCAGCAGCAAAGAAAAGGGGCTCTACGAGCAGTACTTC. The chain has TRBV21-1 and TRBJ2-7; no DNA check was done on the table's D call, TRBD1. TRBV21-1 represents a pseudogene. The CDR3 runs to 14 residues.

This sequence joins TRBV29-1 and TRBJ2-7; 8 positions agree with TRBD1. From germline, CDR1 is SQVTM and CDR2 ANQGSEA. J was trimmed by 1 base and V by 4 bases; bases with no gene match: 6. CDR3 length equals 14 residues. The CDR3 protein is CSVARTGPSYEQYF. CDR3 nucleotide sequence: TGCAGCGTTGCCCGGACAGGGCCATCCTACGAGCAGTACTTC.

The rearrangement uses TRBV15 and TRBJ1-2; unclear D gene. Looked up from germline, CDR1 is LNHNV and CDR2 is YYDKDF (reference sequence). V was cut by 0 bases and J by 9 bases, with 8 bases left in between. The CDR3 sequence is 12 residues long. CDR3 sequence: CATSRDSGSYTF. CDR3 sequence (DNA): TGTGCCACCAGCAGAGATTCGGGGAGCTACACCTTC. Together with reference TRBV15 and TRBJ1-2, the CDR3 gives the full variable domain: DAMVIQNPRYQVTQFGKPVTLSCSQTLNHNVMYWYQQKSSQAPKLLFHYYDKDFNNEADTPDNFQSRRPNTSFCFLDIRSPGLGDTAMYLCATSRDSGSYTFGSGTRLTVV.

The chain links TRBV19 to TRBJ2-2; D perhaps matches TRBD2 (5 bases). V lost 7 bases and J lost 4, with 13 bases in between. Germline CDR1 and CDR2: LNHDA and SQIVND (reference sequence). The CDR3 consists of 14 residues. CDR3 nucleotide sequence: TGTGCCAGTAATCCCTCTGCGGGCACCGGGGAGCTGTTTTTT. Protein sequence: CASNPSAGTGELFF. Full variable domain (remainder filled in from reference TRBV19 and TRBJ2-2): DGGITQSPKYLFRKEGQNVTLSCEQNLNHDAMYWYRQDPGQGLRLIYYSQIVNDFQKGDIAEGYSVSREKKESFPLTVTSAQKNPTAFYLCASNPSAGTGELFFGEGSRLTVL.

This sequence joins TRBV11-2 and TRBJ1-4; 10 bases are a match to TRBD1. Germline V gives CDR1 SGHAT, CDR2 FQNNGV. The CDR3 loop spans 15 amino acids. V dropped 6 bases and J dropped 8; count of bases not matched to a gene: 9. DNA for the CDR3: TGTGCCAGCAGGGGTGTGGGACAGGGGTCCGAAAAACTGTTTTTT. Protein: CASRGVGQGSEKLFF.

J is TRBJ2-2 and V is TRBV25-1; D is possibly TRBD2 (6 bases). The ends were cut back, 3 bases at V and 3 bases at J, with 11 bases in the middle. The CDR3 has 15 residues. Germline lookup yields CDR1 MGHDK and CDR2 SYGVNS. Written as DNA, the CDR3 is TGTGCCAGCAGTGAGGAGGGAATTCACACCGGGGAGCTGTTTTTT. Translating gives CASSEEGIHTGELFF.

V usage is TRBV4-2 and J usage is TRBJ2-7; maybe TRBD2 (6 bases). V lost 1 base and J lost 4, with 20 bases in between. The CDR3 loop spans 17 amino acids. Germline loops: CDR1 LGHNA, CDR2 YNFKEQ. The CDR3 here is CASSQGLTNGRGYEQYF. Written as DNA, the CDR3 is TGTGCCAGCAGCCAAGGTTTAACGAACGGGAGAGGGTACGAGCAGTACTTC.

The chain uses TRBV28 and TRBJ2-7; D is ambiguous. The germline V gene encodes CDR1 MDHEN and CDR2 SYDVKM. V was clipped by 2 bases and J by 0 bases, with 11 bases between them. The CDR3 has 15 amino acids. CDR3 loop: CASSLVPGTSYEQYF. CDR3 bases: TGTGCCAGCAGTTTAGTCCCAGGTACCTCCTACGAGCAGTACTTC.

V usage is TRBV19 and J usage is TRBJ1-4; TRBD1 might be the D (6 bases). The germline CDR1 and CDR2 sequences are LNHDA and SQIVND (reference sequence). V was clipped by 6 bases and J by 0 bases, with 14 bases between them. This CDR3 contains 16 residues. The DNA for the CDR3 is TGTGCCAGTAGATGGGGACACAGTGCAACTAATGAAAAACTGTTTTTT. This gives the protein CASRWGHSATNEKLFF.

The chain uses TRBV5-1 and TRBJ2-1, with D possibly matching TRBD2 (5 bases). Germline values: CDR1 SGHRS, CDR2 YFSETQ. V was shortened by 4 bases and J by 4 bases, with 15 bases between the two germline ends. The CDR3 consists of 15 residues. The CDR3 DNA sequence: TGCGCCAGCAGCACCGAGGGCAGAAGTTACAATGAGCAGTTCTTC. Its protein is CASSTEGRSYNEQFF.

The chain uses TRBV4-1 and TRBJ2-5; TRBD1 might be the D (6 bases). The DNA end is a closer match to TRBJ2-7, so the J assignment may be wrong. The CDR3 covers 21 residues. The germline V gene has CDR1 MGHRA and CDR2 YSYEKL. The CDR3 DNA follows: TGCGCCAGCAGCCAAGATACAATAACTTCGTCAGGGGAGATATCGTGGTACGAGCAGTACTTC. The encoded protein is CASSQDTITSSGEISWYEQYF.

The J gene is TRBJ2-7, the V gene TRBV6-5; perhaps TRBD2 as D (6 bases). Germline values: CDR1 MNHEY, CDR2 SVGAGI. CDR3 length: 14 amino acids. Trimming took 6 bases from V and 2 from J, leaving 14 bases between them. CDR3 bases: TGTGCCAGCAGACCGTGGGAGGCTGCCTACGAGCAGTACTTC. Translating gives CASRPWEAAYEQYF.